The following is a TCR beta chain sequence with its context. Trimming pared 3 bases from V and 6 bases from J, leaving 15 bases between. Per the germline V gene, CDR1 is GTSNPN and CDR2 is SVGIG (reference sequence). The CDR3 extends over 14 amino acids. These data originate in a study of blood T cell repertoires in COVID-19. In the study overall: The United States, Italy and Spain provided the acute and convalescent COVID-19 samples. PBMCs, B-cell-depleted T cells, or T cells provided the cDNA or gDNA that made up the material.

Original handling: Estimated nucleated cell counts came from reference gene primer amplification. Data came from immunoSEQ multiplex PCR; TCRdb stores just in-frame clones and leaves some out. The DNA was the basis for D and trimming; V, J and clone size are from that table. Among over 60,000 clones listed, 85% were seen once. The TCR originated in a woman older than 75 with active or convalescent COVID-19. Sequenced material: peripheral blood. The V gene is TRBV30, the J gene TRBJ1-5; a possible D gene is TRBD1 (5 bases). The CDR3 nucleotides read TGTGCCTGGAGAATTTCGGGGACTTCTCAGCCCCAGCATTTT. This gives the protein CAWRISGTSQPQHF.